This TCR beta chain is from a study of blood T cells in healthy people across ages. Study-wide background: Template-switching capture recovered about one barcoded beta molecule per two T cells.

Trimming shortened V by 3 bases and J by 4 bases, and 10 bases separated the two germline ends. The CDR3 length is 15 residues. In germline, CDR1 is MNHNS, CDR2 SASEGT. The study drew donors from healthy Caucasian individuals in Russia aged roughly 6 to 100. Total RNA, at least 5 micrograms per sample, came from PBMCs. For the second PCR, which ran for 7 to 11 cycles, a sample-barcoded 5' primer and a J-beta primer mix were used. The template-switch adaptor was a 5' adaptor with 12 random nucleotides. It tagged each cDNA molecule. TCRdb ran MiXCR on the 5' RACE reads and lists one entry per CDR3 protein. This table has approximately 690,000 distinct CDR3 sequences, 58% appearing once.

The sample taken for sequencing was blood. The TCR originated in a man aged 55-75 years in good health. The chain couples TRBV6-1 to TRBJ1-6; D may be TRBD1 (6 bases). The CDR3 coding sequence is TGTGCCAGCAGTGACTGGGGGCCGTATAATTCACCCCTCCACTTT. Translating it yields CASSDWGPYNSPLHF.